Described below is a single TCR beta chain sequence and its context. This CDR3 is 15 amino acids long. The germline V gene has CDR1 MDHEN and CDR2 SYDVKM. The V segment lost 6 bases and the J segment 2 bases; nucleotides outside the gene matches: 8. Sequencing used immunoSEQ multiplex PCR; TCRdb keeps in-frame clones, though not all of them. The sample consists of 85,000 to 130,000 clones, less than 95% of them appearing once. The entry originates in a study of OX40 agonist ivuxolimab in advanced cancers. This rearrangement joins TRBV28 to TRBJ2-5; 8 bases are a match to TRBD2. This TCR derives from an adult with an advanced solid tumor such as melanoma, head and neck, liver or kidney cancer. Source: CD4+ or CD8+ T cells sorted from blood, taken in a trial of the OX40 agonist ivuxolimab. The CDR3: CASRRGGQPQETQYF. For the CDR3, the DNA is TGTGCCAGCAGACGGGGGGGACAACCTCAAGAGACCCAGTACTTC.